The 12 T cell receptor beta chains in this list originate from one sample, sequenced in a study of cytomegalovirus exposure and HLA in healthy donors. The PCR was carried out with 60 Vbeta primers and 13 Jbeta primers. Repertoires were generated with immunoSEQ multiplex PCR, while TCRdb's copy carries only in-frame clones and drops some. The sample contains about 200,000 clones, around 80% of which appear only once. Sequenced input: PBMCs. These receptors all come from a man aged 40-50 years in good health and CMV-seronegative.

This chain links TRBV5-1 with TRBJ2-1, with a possible D match to TRBD2 (6 bases). CDR3 length: 14 amino acids. In germline, CDR1 is SGHRS, CDR2 YFSETQ. Trimming pared 7 bases from V and 3 bases from J, leaving 14 bases between. CDR3 in DNA: TGCGCCAGCGCCATACGGGGAGGCTACAATGAGCAGTTCTTC. It is translated as CASAIRGGYNEQFF.

This chain uses TRBV9 with TRBJ1-1; a weak D match, TRBD1 (5 bases). Trimming took 6 bases from V and 1 from J, leaving 13 bases between them. CDR3 length: 14 amino acids. The germline V gene has CDR1 SGDLS and CDR2 YYNGEE. The CDR3 bases are TGTGCCAGCACTCTTGGGGGGACGAACACTGAAGCTTTCTTT. Translating gives CASTLGGTNTEAFF.

This clone has just one count. V is TRBV28 and J is TRBJ1-1; possible D gene TRBD1, 6 bases. CDR3 length: 15 residues. Germline V CDR1 and CDR2: MDHEN, SYDVKM. V was trimmed by 7 bases and J by 6 bases, leaving 21 bases between them. This CDR3 reads CASITQGPRFPEAFF. The CDR3 DNA reads as TGTGCCAGCATCACCCAGGGGCCGAGGTTCCCTGAAGCTTTCTTT.

This chain links TRBV14 with TRBJ2-1, with D maybe TRBD2 (6 bases). CDR1 SGHDN and CDR2 FVKESK come from the germline V gene. CDR3 length equals 16 residues. V was trimmed by 4 bases and J by 2 bases, leaving 15 bases between them. CDR3 bases: TGTGCCAGCAGCCGGATGGGCGGGGAAGCCTACAATGAGCAGTTCTTC. Its protein product is CASSRMGGEAYNEQFF.

This chain connects TRBV7-9 to TRBJ1-4; D might be TRBD1 (6 bases). Trimming took off 5 bases at V and 5 bases at J, with 12 bases between the two ends. Germline CDR1 is SEHNR and CDR2 is FQNEAQ (reference sequence). The CDR3 spans 14 residues. In DNA form, the CDR3 reads TGTGCCAGCAGCCGAGGGACACAAAATGAAAAACTGTTTTTT. It encodes CASSRGTQNEKLFF. Full variable domain (remainder filled in from reference TRBV7-9 and TRBJ1-4): DTGVSQNPRHKITKRGQNVTFRCDPISEHNRLYWYRQTLGQGPEFLTYFQNEAQLEKSRLLSDRFSAERPKGSFSTLEIQRTEQGDSAMYLCASSRGTQNEKLFFGSGTQLSVL.

This chain joins TRBV11-1 and TRBJ1-1; D gene unclear. The germline V gene has CDR1 SGHAT and CDR2 FQDESV (reference sequence). V lost 3 bases to trimming and J lost 4 bases, with 21 bases between them. CDR3 size: 17 residues. The CDR3 is CASSFQGPTAGSTEAFF. CDR3 nucleotides: TGTGCCAGCAGCTTCCAAGGACCGACCGCGGGGAGCACTGAAGCTTTCTTT.

This clone came up a few times. The rearrangement links TRBV9 to TRBJ1-5, with a tentative D call TRBD1 (5 bases). This CDR3 has 14 residues. CDR1 is SGDLS and CDR2 is YYNGEE in the germline V gene. Trimming left V 1 base short and J 4 bases short, with 9 bases between. This CDR3 is CASSVTGENQPQHF. The CDR3 DNA is TGTGCCAGCAGCGTAACAGGTGAGAATCAGCCCCAGCATTTT.

The chain recombines TRBV7-8 with TRBJ2-7, with D possibly being TRBD2 (5 bases). The CDR3 sequence is 15 residues long. CDR1 is SGHVS, CDR2 FQNEAQ, per germline. With 7 bases removed from V and 0 bases from J, the gap between germline ends came to 16 bases. The CDR3 nucleotides are TGTGCCAGCACCCCATCTGGACTTATCTCCTACGAGCAGTACTTC. This sequence encodes CASTPSGLISYEQYF. The entire variable domain, with the rest obtained from reference TRBV7-8 and TRBJ2-7, is as follows: GAGVSQSPRYKVAKRGQDVALRCDPISGHVSLFWYQQALGQGPEFLTYFQNEAQLDKSGLPSDRFFAERPEGSVSTLKIQRTQQEDSAVYLCASTPSGLISYEQYFGPGTRLTVT.

The V gene is TRBV7-2, the J gene TRBJ2-3; 8 positions match TRBD1. V dropped 1 base and J dropped 5; count of bases not matched to a gene: 5. Germline CDR1 SGHTA, CDR2 FQGNSA. This CDR3 contains 15 residues. CDR3 sequence (DNA): TGTGCCAGCAGCTTAGTCTCAGGGGGCTTAGATACGCAGTATTTT. Its translation is CASSLVSGGLDTQYF.

This rearrangement joins TRBV11-2 to TRBJ2-5; D is undetermined. Germline loops: CDR1 SGHAT, CDR2 FQNNGV. This CDR3 contains 11 residues. V was clipped by 5 bases and J by 7 bases, with 8 bases between them. CDR3: CASSRRGTQYF. The CDR3, as DNA: TGTGCCAGCAGCCGCCGAGGGACCCAGTACTTC.

The rearrangement uses TRBV18 and TRBJ1-3, with 7 bases matching TRBD1. The CDR3 spans 16 residues. Germline assignment: CDR1 KGHSH and CDR2 LQKENI. J lost 5 bases, V lost 6 bases, and 13 bases had no gene match. Here the CDR3 reads CASSPGQSTWRNTIYF. The CDR3 DNA reads TGTGCCAGCTCGCCGGGACAGAGCACTTGGAGAAACACCATATATTTT.

The J gene is TRBJ2-1, the V gene TRBV28; D is unclear. CDR1 MDHEN and CDR2 SYDVKM come from the germline V gene. Deletions cut 7 bases from V and 0 bases from J, with 10 bases between. The CDR3 spans 14 residues. The CDR3 loop is CASTARSSYNEQFF. CDR3 nucleotide sequence: TGTGCCAGCACAGCTCGGAGCTCCTACAATGAGCAGTTCTTC.